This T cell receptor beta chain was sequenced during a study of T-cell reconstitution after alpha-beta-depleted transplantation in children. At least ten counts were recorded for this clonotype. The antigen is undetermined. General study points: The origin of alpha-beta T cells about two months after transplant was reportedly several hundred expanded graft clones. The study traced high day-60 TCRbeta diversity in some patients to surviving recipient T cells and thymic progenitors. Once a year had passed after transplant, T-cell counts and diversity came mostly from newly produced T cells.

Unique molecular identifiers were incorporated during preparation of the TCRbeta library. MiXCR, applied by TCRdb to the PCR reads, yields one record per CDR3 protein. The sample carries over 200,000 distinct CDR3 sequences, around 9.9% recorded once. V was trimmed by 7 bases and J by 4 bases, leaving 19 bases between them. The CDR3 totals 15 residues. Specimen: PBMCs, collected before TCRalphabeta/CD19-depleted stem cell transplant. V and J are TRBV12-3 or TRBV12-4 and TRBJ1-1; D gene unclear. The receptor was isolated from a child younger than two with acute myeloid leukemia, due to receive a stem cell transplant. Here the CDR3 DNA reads TGTGCCAGCAACCATGGGTCCCGACCGGTCACTGAAGCTTTCTTT. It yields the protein CASNHGSRPVTEAFF.